This is a list of T cell receptor beta chains from one sample in a study of blood T cell repertoires in COVID-19. The method was immunoSEQ multiplex PCR; TCRdb's version includes in-frame clones alone and lacks a portion of them. The table includes roughly 250,000 clones, around nine tenths detected once. The specimen sequenced was peripheral blood. The receptors originated from a man aged 30-40 years with acute or convalescent COVID-19. Both conserved end residues are part of each CDR3. A D gene is named only where the DNA matches it firmly. Size tells how often a clone was seen (once, few, many) or the class of an expanded clone, and some rows leave it out.

.	.	TRBV28	TRBJ1-4	CASSLFRVEKLFF	TGTGCCAGCAGTTTATTCAGGGTTGAAAAACTGTTTTTT
TRBD1	.	TRBV30	TRBJ1-5	CAWTQGWDSNQPQHF	TGTGCCTGGACACAGGGGTGGGATAGCAATCAGCCCCAGCATTTT
TRBD1	.	TRBV30	TRBJ1-2	CAWSPGQTYGYTF	TGTGCCTGGAGTCCGGGACAGACCTATGGCTACACCTTC
.	.	TRBV11-3	TRBJ2-1	CASSLGGQNEQFF	TGTGCCAGCAGCTTGGGGGGGCAGAATGAGCAGTTCTTC
TRBD1	.	TRBV3-1/TRBV3-2	TRBJ1-1	CASSPTGAMNTEAFF	TGTGCCAGCAGCCCTACAGGGGCGATGAACACTGAAGCTTTCTTT
.	.	TRBV28	TRBJ2-7	CASRVSGSEQYF	TGTGCCAGCAGGGTGAGTGGTTCCGAGCAGTACTTC
TRBD1	.	TRBV7-9	TRBJ1-3	CASSFTGQGASGGNTIYF	TGTGCCAGCAGCTTCACGGGACAGGGGGCTTCTGGTGGAAACACCATATATTTT
.	.	TRBV19	TRBJ1-5	CASSVSRQPQHF	TGTGCCAGTAGTGTCTCCCGTCAGCCCCAGCATTTT
TRBD1	.	TRBV5-6	TRBJ1-2	CASSKGQLNYGYTF	TGTGCCAGCTCCAAGGGACAGCTAAACTATGGCTACACCTTC
TRBD1	.	TRBV4-1	TRBJ1-1	CASSQDPFSPGQSMNTEAFF	TGCGCCAGCAGCCAAGATCCATTTTCCCCGGGACAGAGCATGAACACTGAAGCTTTCTTT
TRBD2	once	TRBV18	TRBJ2-3	CASLLAGPTDTQYF	TGTGCCTCTCTCCTAGCGGGACCCACAGATACGCAGTATTTT
.	.	TRBV19	TRBJ2-7	CASSIRAGESYEQYF	TGTGCCAGTAGTATAAGAGCAGGGGAGAGCTACGAGCAGTACTTC
.	once	TRBV7-3	TRBJ2-2	CASSSGPVNTGELFF	TGTGCCAGCAGCTCAGGGCCGGTGAACACCGGGGAGCTGTTTTTT
TRBD1	few	TRBV29-1	TRBJ1-5	CSVTQGVNQPQHF	TGCAGCGTTACACAGGGGGTTAATCAGCCCCAGCATTTT
TRBD1	.	TRBV28	TRBJ1-2	CASSTTGFGYTF	TGTGCCAGCAGCACGACAGGGTTCGGCTACACCTTC
.	.	TRBV14	TRBJ2-1	CASSQDGLINEQFF	TGTGCCAGCAGCCAAGACGGACTGATTAATGAGCAGTTCTTC
TRBD1	.	TRBV28	TRBJ1-5	CASSLGQGAFRQPQHF	TGTGCCAGCAGTTTAGGTCAGGGGGCCTTTCGTCAGCCCCAGCATTTT
.	.	TRBV28	TRBJ2-7	CASRRAGRRGEQYF	TGTGCCAGCCGGAGGGCGGGACGCCGGGGAGAGCAGTACTTC
.	.	TRBV2	TRBJ1-5	CASSEVGGQPQHF	TGTGCCAGCAGTGAAGTGGGGGGACAGCCCCAGCATTTT
.	.	TRBV30	TRBJ1-2	CAWSTGSYGYTF	TGTGCCTGGAGTACAGGGAGCTATGGCTACACCTTC
.	.	TRBV5-1	TRBJ2-5	CASRKTGGEEETQYF	TGCGCCAGCAGGAAAACAGGAGGGGAGGAAGAGACCCAGTACTTC
TRBD1	.	TRBV5-4	TRBJ2-7	CASSRYLQGLYEQYF	TGTGCCAGCAGCCGATATCTACAGGGGTTGTACGAGCAGTACTTC
TRBD1	.	TRBV9	TRBJ1-3	CASSVKDRVDTIYF	TGTGCCAGCAGCGTAAAGGACAGGGTTGACACCATATATTTT
TRBD2	.	TRBV28	TRBJ2-3	CASSFYAPGLAGSGEAQYF	TGTGCCAGCAGCTTTTATGCACCGGGACTAGCGGGATCCGGTGAAGCGCAGTATTTT
TRBD1	.	TRBV3-1/TRBV3-2	TRBJ2-7	CASSRGLGQGIEQYF	TGTGCCAGCAGCCGAGGACTCGGACAGGGGATCGAGCAGTACTTC
.	.	TRBV12-5	TRBJ2-2	CASGFLGAGGNTGELFF	TGTGCTAGTGGTTTCTTGGGGGCCGGAGGGAACACCGGGGAGCTGTTTTTT
TRBD2	once	TRBV6-5	TRBJ2-7	CASNRGTSGALEQYF	TGTGCCAGCAATCGCGGGACTAGCGGGGCACTCGAGCAGTACTTC
.	.	TRBV3-1/TRBV3-2	TRBJ2-5	CASSRARGQETQYF	TGTGCCAGCAGCCGAGCGCGCGGCCAAGAGACCCAGTACTTC
.	.	TRBV7-2	TRBJ2-3	CASSSQLLTDTQYF	TGTGCCAGCAGCTCCCAACTCCTTACAGATACGCAGTATTTT
.	.	TRBV11-3	TRBJ2-1	CASSGGGSLTNEQFF	TGTGCCAGCAGCGGCGGCGGTAGTCTAACGAATGAGCAGTTCTTC
TRBD1	.	TRBV18	TRBJ2-7	CASSGTGTGGGLYEQYF	TGTGCCAGCTCAGGAACCGGGACAGGGGGCGGCCTCTACGAGCAGTACTTC
TRBD1	.	TRBV6-5	TRBJ1-2	CASSYSGQGAGGYTF	TGTGCCAGCAGTTACTCGGGACAGGGGGCGGGTGGCTACACCTTC
.	.	TRBV10-1	TRBJ2-2	CASSGEMKGELFF	TGCGCCAGCAGCGGGGAGATGAAAGGGGAGCTGTTTTTT
.	.	TRBV5-6	TRBJ1-4	CASSLYRGVATNEKLFF	TGTGCCAGCAGCTTGTATAGGGGTGTTGCAACTAATGAAAAACTGTTTTTT
TRBD2	.	TRBV11-2	TRBJ2-2	CASSLVGLAGTGELFF	TGTGCCAGCAGCTTAGTCGGACTAGCGGGGACCGGGGAGCTGTTTTTT
TRBD1	once	TRBV7-3	TRBJ2-1	CASSPGQAGNEQFF	TGTGCCAGCAGCCCCGGACAGGCTGGAAATGAGCAGTTCTTC
TRBD2	.	TRBV28	TRBJ2-3	CASSFPPGTSGTDTQYF	TGTGCCAGCAGTTTTCCCCCCGGGACTAGCGGCACAGATACGCAGTATTTT
TRBD1	.	TRBV11-2	TRBJ2-7	CASSLIGGAGYEQYF	TGTGCCAGCAGCTTAATAGGGGGCGCTGGCTACGAGCAGTACTTC
TRBD1	.	TRBV19	TRBJ2-1	CASSPEGALFAVEQFF	TGTGCCAGTAGTCCCGAGGGGGCTTTATTTGCGGTTGAGCAGTTCTTC
TRBD1	.	TRBV10-2	TRBJ1-1	CASRHDREPTEAFF	TGCGCCAGCAGGCATGACAGGGAGCCCACTGAAGCTTTCTTT
TRBD2	.	TRBV11-2	TRBJ2-5	CASSQNLLRGQETQYF	TGTGCCAGCAGCCAAAACCTCTTGCGGGGGCAAGAGACCCAGTACTTC
TRBD1	.	TRBV4-1	TRBJ1-1	CASSRTGSQNTEAFF	TGCGCCAGCAGCCGGACAGGGAGTCAGAACACTGAAGCTTTCTTT
.	few	TRBV2	TRBJ1-5	CASSSQDQPQHF	TGTGCCAGCAGTAGCCAAGATCAGCCCCAGCATTTT
.	.	TRBV3-1/TRBV3-2	TRBJ1-1	CASRRGGVTEAFF	TGTGCCAGCAGGAGAGGGGGGGTGACTGAAGCTTTCTTT
TRBD2	.	TRBV7-3	TRBJ2-2	CASSKPGLAEKGGELFF	TGTGCCAGCAGCAAACCGGGACTAGCGGAAAAGGGCGGGGAGCTGTTTTTT
.	.	TRBV19	TRBJ1-2	CASSILEGRGGYTF	TGTGCCAGTAGTATTTTGGAGGGAAGGGGCGGCTACACCTTC
.	.	TRBV25-1	TRBJ2-3	CASRRGDTQYF	TGTGCCAGCAGAAGGGGGGATACGCAGTATTTT
TRBD2	.	TRBV2	TRBJ2-2	CASKRGANTGELFF	TGTGCCAGCAAGCGGGGGGCGAACACCGGGGAGCTGTTTTTT
.	.	TRBV25-1	TRBJ2-1	CASSGPGTLYNEQFF	TGTGCCAGCAGTGGCCCCGGGACTCTCTACAATGAGCAGTTCTTC
TRBD2	once	TRBV28	TRBJ2-2	CASTVAGLGHRELFF	TGTGCCAGCACTGTAGCGGGTTTAGGTCACCGGGAGCTGTTTTTT
.	once	TRBV3-1/TRBV3-2	TRBJ1-2	CASTPRRGRGGGYTF	TGTGCCAGCACCCCCCGAAGGGGAAGAGGCGGAGGCTACACCTTC
TRBD2	once	TRBV3-1/TRBV3-2	TRBJ2-5	CASSQVAGGTQYF	TGTGCCAGCAGCCAAGTAGCGGGGGGGACCCAGTACTTC
TRBD1	few	TRBV28	TRBJ1-4	CASSGTGRSGKLFF	TGTGCCAGCAGTGGGACAGGGAGGTCAGGAAAACTGTTTTTT
TRBD1	.	TRBV5-4	TRBJ1-1	CASSSGAGGQAVYTEAFF	TGTGCCAGCAGCTCGGGAGCGGGTGGACAGGCCGTCTACACTGAAGCTTTCTTT
.	.	TRBV6-5	TRBJ2-3	CASRSPGGSTDTQYF	TGTGCCAGCAGAAGTCCGGGGGGCAGCACAGATACGCAGTATTTT
TRBD1	.	TRBV24-1	TRBJ2-7	CATSDRTGAASEQYF	TGTGCCACCAGTGACCGGACAGGGGCCGCGAGTGAGCAGTACTTC
TRBD2	.	TRBV2	TRBJ2-5	CASSEVDSGGVETQYF	TGTGCCAGCAGTGAAGTTGATAGCGGGGGAGTAGAGACCCAGTACTTC
TRBD1	.	TRBV19	TRBJ1-5	CASSMDRGSNQPQHF	TGTGCCAGTAGTATGGACAGGGGGAGCAATCAGCCCCAGCATTTT
TRBD1	.	TRBV29-1	TRBJ2-7	CSVGDRRSYEQYF	TGCAGCGTTGGGGACAGACGGTCCTACGAGCAGTACTTC